A selection of T cell receptor beta chains follows, all from one sample in a study of cytomegalovirus exposure and HLA in healthy donors. The table came from immunoSEQ multiplex PCR; TCRdb's copy has only in-frame clones and leaves some out. The repertoire holds some 85,000 clones, with approximately 84% as singletons. The sample consisted of PBMCs. These receptors all come from a woman between 50 and 59 years old in good health and CMV-seronegative. The CDR3 runs from the conserved cysteine through the conserved F or W. A D gene is named only where the DNA matches it firmly. Clone size is given for some rows only: seen once, a few or many times, or a class if the clone is expanded.

V gene	J gene	D gene	clone size	CDR3 protein	CDR3 DNA
TRBV11-2	TRBJ2-2	TRBD1	.	CASSPGQDPTANTGELFF	TGTGCCAGCAGCCCCGGACAGGACCCCACCGCGAACACCGGGGAGCTGTTTTTT
TRBV5-1	TRBJ2-1	.	.	CASSRDRLLGGNEQFF	TGCGCCAGCAGTCGGGACCGACTTTTGGGAGGCAATGAGCAGTTCTTC
TRBV6-1	TRBJ2-7	.	.	CASSEGLPTLYEQYF	TGTGCCAGCAGTGAAGGTCTGCCCACTCTGTACGAGCAGTACTTC
TRBV9	TRBJ2-7	.	.	CASSVAEGVEQYF	TGTGCCAGCAGCGTAGCTGAAGGGGTCGAGCAGTACTTC
TRBV27	TRBJ1-5	TRBD1	medium-sized	CASRQGASNQPQHF	TGTGCCAGCAGGCAGGGGGCAAGCAATCAGCCCCAGCATTTT
TRBV20-1	TRBJ2-3	.	.	CSSGDTQYF	TGCAGCTCCGGAGATACGCAGTATTTT
TRBV27	TRBJ2-1	.	once	CASSSQVPPSYNEQFF	TGTGCCAGCAGTTCACAGGTTCCTCCCTCCTACAATGAGCAGTTCTTC
TRBV5-1	TRBJ1-4	TRBD1	.	CASSQGQLDEKLFF	TGCGCCAGCAGCCAGGGACAGTTGGATGAAAAACTGTTTTTT
TRBV12-5	TRBJ2-2	.	.	CASGFAVKGDLRNTGELFF	TGTGCTAGTGGTTTTGCTGTCAAGGGAGACCTAAGAAACACCGGGGAGCTGTTTTTT
TRBV7-6	TRBJ2-1	TRBD2	.	CASSSRASGLAGIDEQFF	TGTGCCAGCAGCTCGCGCGCCTCGGGACTAGCGGGGATAGATGAGCAGTTCTTC
TRBV20-1	TRBJ2-1	.	.	CSASAMNEQFF	TGCAGTGCTTCTGCTATGAATGAGCAGTTCTTC
TRBV19	TRBJ1-2	.	.	CASSIDRRDGYTF	TGTGCCAGTAGTATAGACAGGCGCGATGGCTACACCTTC
TRBV29-1	TRBJ2-6	.	.	CSVGAGHSGANVLTF	TGCAGCGTTGGCGCAGGGCACTCTGGGGCCAACGTCCTGACTTTC
TRBV5-4	TRBJ2-2	TRBD1	.	CASSPWTGGSVNTGELFF	TGTGCCAGCAGCCCGTGGACAGGGGGCAGCGTGAACACCGGGGAGCTGTTTTTT
TRBV4-1	TRBJ2-7	.	.	CASSQEGFAYEQYF	TGCGCCAGCAGCCAAGAGGGCTTCGCCTACGAGCAGTACTTC
TRBV10-3	TRBJ2-1	TRBD2	.	CAAGAGTSGNNEQFF	TGTGCCGCCGGGGCCGGGACTAGCGGAAACAATGAGCAGTTCTTC
TRBV29-1	TRBJ2-7	TRBD2	.	CSVEDGGEGYEQYF	TGCAGCGTTGAAGACGGGGGGGAGGGCTACGAGCAGTACTTC
TRBV19	TRBJ1-2	.	.	CASSPRTNYGYTF	TGTGCCAGTAGTCCTAGAACTAACTATGGCTACACCTTC
TRBV2	TRBJ2-7	.	few	CASSAGVYEQYF	TGTGCCAGCAGTGCCGGTGTCTACGAGCAGTACTTC
TRBV25-1	TRBJ1-4	TRBD1	.	CASSPIRDRPTNEKLFF	TGTGCCAGCAGTCCCATTCGGGACAGACCAACTAATGAAAAACTGTTTTTT
TRBV4-1	TRBJ2-5	.	.	CASSPTTGHETQYF	TGCGCCAGCAGCCCTACAACAGGACACGAGACCCAGTACTTC
TRBV7-2	TRBJ2-3	TRBD2	once	CASTLGGADTQYF	TGTGCCAGCACCTTGGGGGGGGCAGATACGCAGTATTTT
TRBV7-2	TRBJ2-1	TRBD2	.	CASSLELAGAGRDEQFF	TGTGCCAGCAGCTTAGAGCTAGCGGGAGCCGGGAGGGATGAGCAGTTCTTC
TRBV6-1	TRBJ2-7	.	.	CASVRDYEQYF	TGTGCCAGCGTCCGGGACTACGAGCAGTACTTC
TRBV9	TRBJ1-1	.	few	CASTNLAGPAEAFF	TGTGCCAGCACCAACTTGGCAGGGCCCGCTGAAGCTTTCTTT
TRBV4-3	TRBJ1-5	TRBD1	.	CASSQDLGTAYQPQHF	TGCGCCAGCAGCCAAGATCTAGGGACAGCCTATCAGCCCCAGCATTTT
TRBV14	TRBJ1-2	.	once	CASSQVQVRDGYTF	TGTGCCAGCAGCCAAGTACAGGTCCGGGATGGCTACACCTTC
TRBV7-2	TRBJ1-1	TRBD1	.	CASSLWQGAVADTEAFF	TGTGCCAGCAGCTTATGGCAGGGGGCCGTTGCGGACACTGAAGCTTTCTTT
TRBV7-9	TRBJ1-1	.	.	CASLYTGNTEAFF	TGTGCCAGCCTCTATACAGGGAACACTGAAGCTTTCTTT
TRBV2	TRBJ2-2	TRBD1	.	CASSITGDTGELFF	TGTGCCAGCAGTATCACAGGGGACACCGGGGAGCTGTTTTTT
TRBV4-1	TRBJ2-7	.	.	CASSQEVATYEQYF	TGCGCCAGCAGCCAAGAGGTAGCAACCTACGAGCAGTACTTC
TRBV7-8	TRBJ2-7	.	.	CASSLEQNYEQYF	TGTGCCAGCAGCTTAGAACAGAACTACGAGCAGTACTTC
TRBV7-9	TRBJ2-5	TRBD2	.	CASSLGLAGGFETQYF	TGTGCCAGCAGCCTGGGACTAGCGGGAGGTTTTGAGACCCAGTACTTC
TRBV9	TRBJ2-3	.	.	CASSGLLTLDTQYF	TGTGCCAGCAGCGGACTATTGACTCTAGATACGCAGTATTTT
TRBV2	TRBJ2-1	TRBD1	.	CASMGQGADNEQFF	TGTGCCAGCATGGGACAGGGGGCGGACAATGAGCAGTTCTTC
TRBV2	TRBJ2-5	.	.	CASSEAATGSLETQYF	TGTGCCAGCAGTGAAGCCGCAACAGGGTCCCTTGAGACCCAGTACTTC
TRBV2	TRBJ1-2	.	once	CASSGLSQANGYTF	TGTGCCAGCAGTGGGCTCAGCCAGGCGAACGGCTACACCTTC
TRBV7-2	TRBJ1-6	.	.	CASSPGRLDSPLHF	TGTGCCAGCAGCCCAGGGAGGCTCGATTCACCCCTCCACTTT
TRBV29-1	TRBJ2-1	.	once	CSVFNILPYNEQFF	TGCAGCGTTTTTAACATCCTTCCCTACAATGAGCAGTTCTTC
TRBV5-6	TRBJ2-7	.	.	CASSPEGRGYEQYF	TGTGCCAGCAGCCCGGAGGGGAGAGGCTACGAGCAGTACTTC
TRBV5-8	TRBJ2-3	.	.	CASSLMGRGDTQYF	TGTGCCAGCAGCTTGATGGGCAGGGGAGATACGCAGTATTTT
TRBV5-1	TRBJ2-5	TRBD1	.	CASSLAPGGIETQYF	TGCGCCAGCAGCTTGGCCCCAGGGGGCATTGAGACCCAGTACTTC